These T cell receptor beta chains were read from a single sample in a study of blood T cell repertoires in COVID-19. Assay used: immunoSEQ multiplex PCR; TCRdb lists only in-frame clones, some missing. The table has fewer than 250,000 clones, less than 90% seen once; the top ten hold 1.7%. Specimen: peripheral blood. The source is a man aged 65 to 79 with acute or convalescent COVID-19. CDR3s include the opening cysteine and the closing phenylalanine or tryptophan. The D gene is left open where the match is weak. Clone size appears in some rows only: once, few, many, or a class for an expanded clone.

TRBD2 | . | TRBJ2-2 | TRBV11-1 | CASSQRVRGGSGELFF | TGTGCCAGCAGCCAAAGAGTGAGGGGAGGGTCCGGGGAGCTGTTTTTT
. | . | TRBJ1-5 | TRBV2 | CASTLGGDDQPQHF | TGTGCCAGCACTCTAGGAGGGGACGATCAGCCCCAGCATTTT
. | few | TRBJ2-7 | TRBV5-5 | CASSLGQTLNPYEQYF | TGTGCCAGCAGCTTGGGACAGACTCTTAACCCCTACGAGCAGTACTTC
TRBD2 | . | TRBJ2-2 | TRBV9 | CASSQLAGFGGELFF | TGTGCCAGCAGCCAACTAGCGGGTTTCGGCGGGGAGCTGTTTTTT
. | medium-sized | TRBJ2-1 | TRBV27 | CASSEGSPQNEQFF | TGTGCCAGCTCAGAGGGAAGTCCCCAGAATGAGCAGTTCTTC
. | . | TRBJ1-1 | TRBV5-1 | CASSSQTGNTEAFF | TGCGCCAGCAGCTCCCAGACTGGGAACACTGAAGCTTTCTTT
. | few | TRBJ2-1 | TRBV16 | CASSQFVNNEQFF | TGTGCCAGCAGCCAATTTGTAAACAATGAGCAGTTCTTC
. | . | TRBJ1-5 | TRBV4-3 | CASSPRLQASPQHF | TGCGCCAGCAGTCCAAGATTACAGGCGTCCCCCCAGCATTTT
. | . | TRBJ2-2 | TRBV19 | CASSIPGVGTGELFF | TGTGCCAGTAGTATCCCCGGGGTGGGGACCGGGGAGCTGTTTTTT
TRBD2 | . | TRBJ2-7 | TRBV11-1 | CASSLGLAGSYEQYF | TGTGCCAGCAGCTTAGGACTAGCGGGTTCCTACGAGCAGTACTTC
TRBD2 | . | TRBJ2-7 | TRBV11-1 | CASSRGTGGSIYEQYF | TGTGCCAGCAGCCGTGGGACTGGCGGGAGTATCTACGAGCAGTACTTC
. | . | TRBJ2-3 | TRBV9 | CASSVGPSTDMQYF | TGTGCCAGCAGCGTAGGCCCGAGCACAGATATGCAGTATTTT
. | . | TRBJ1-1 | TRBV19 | CASSIITSDTNTEAFF | TGTGCCAGTAGTATAATTACCTCTGACACGAACACTGAAGCTTTCTTT